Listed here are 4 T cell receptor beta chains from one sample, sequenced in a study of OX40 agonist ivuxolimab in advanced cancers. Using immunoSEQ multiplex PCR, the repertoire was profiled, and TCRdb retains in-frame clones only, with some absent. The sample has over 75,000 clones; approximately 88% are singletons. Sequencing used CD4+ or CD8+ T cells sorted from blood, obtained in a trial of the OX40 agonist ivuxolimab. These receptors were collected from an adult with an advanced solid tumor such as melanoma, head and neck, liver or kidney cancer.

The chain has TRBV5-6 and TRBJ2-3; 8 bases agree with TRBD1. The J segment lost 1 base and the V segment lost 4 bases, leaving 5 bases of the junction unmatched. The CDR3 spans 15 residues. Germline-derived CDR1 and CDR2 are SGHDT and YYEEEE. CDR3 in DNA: TGTGCCAGCAGCCAGGACAGGGTAGGCACAGATACGCAGTATTTT. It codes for CASSQDRVGTDTQYF.

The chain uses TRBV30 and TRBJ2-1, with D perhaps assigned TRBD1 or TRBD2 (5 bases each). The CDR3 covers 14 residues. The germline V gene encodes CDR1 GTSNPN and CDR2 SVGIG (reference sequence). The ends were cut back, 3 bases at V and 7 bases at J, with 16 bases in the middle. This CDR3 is CAWSPGPVRNEQFF. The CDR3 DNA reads TGTGCCTGGAGCCCGGGACCCGTAAGGAATGAGCAGTTCTTC. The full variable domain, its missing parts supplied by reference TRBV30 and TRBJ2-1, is SQTIHQWPATLVQPVGSPLSLECTVEGTSNPNLYWYRQAAGRGLQLLFYSVGIGQISSEVPQNLSASRPQDRQFILSSKKLLLSDSGFYLCAWSPGPVRNEQFFGPGTRLTVL.

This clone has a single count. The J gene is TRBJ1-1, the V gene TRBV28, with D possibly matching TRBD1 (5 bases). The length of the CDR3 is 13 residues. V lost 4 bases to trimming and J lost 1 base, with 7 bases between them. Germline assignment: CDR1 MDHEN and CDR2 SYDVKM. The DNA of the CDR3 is TGTGCCAGCAGTTCAGGGAGGAACACTGAAGCTTTCTTT. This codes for CASSSGRNTEAFF.

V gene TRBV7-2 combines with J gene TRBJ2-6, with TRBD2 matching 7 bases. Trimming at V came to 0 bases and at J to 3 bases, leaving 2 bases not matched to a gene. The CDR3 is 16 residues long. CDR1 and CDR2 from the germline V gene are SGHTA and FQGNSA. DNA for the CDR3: TGTGCCAGCAGCTTAGCGCGGGGGATTGGGGCCAACGTCCTGACTTTC. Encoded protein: CASSLARGIGANVLTF.